This T cell receptor beta chain was retrieved from a study of cytomegalovirus exposure and HLA in healthy donors. The CDR3 sequence is 16 residues long. Germline loops: CDR1 SGHNT, CDR2 YYREEE (reference sequence). The V end lost 1 base, the J end lost 8 bases, and 21 bases lay between the germline ends. Primers: 60 Vbeta forward and 13 Jbeta reverse. Generated by immunoSEQ multiplex PCR, the TCRdb table keeps only in-frame clones and is missing some. The table has about 170,000 clones, more than 70% seen once. Sequencing was done on a sample of PBMCs. The sequence was collected from a woman aged 45-59 years in good health and CMV-seropositive. This chain links TRBV5-4 with TRBJ1-2, with D perhaps TRBD1 (5 bases). CDR3 DNA sequence: TGTGCCAGCAGCTTGACCCTCGGGGAGGGGTGGGGAGGCTACACCTTC. Protein sequence: CASSLTLGEGWGGYTF. Combining the CDR3 with reference TRBV5-4 and TRBJ1-2 gives the whole variable domain ETGVTQSPTHLIKTRGQQVTLRCSSQSGHNTVSWYQQALGQGPQFIFQYYREEENGRGNFPPRFSGLQFPNYSSELNVNALELDDSALYLCASSLTLGEGWGGYTFGSGTRLTVV.